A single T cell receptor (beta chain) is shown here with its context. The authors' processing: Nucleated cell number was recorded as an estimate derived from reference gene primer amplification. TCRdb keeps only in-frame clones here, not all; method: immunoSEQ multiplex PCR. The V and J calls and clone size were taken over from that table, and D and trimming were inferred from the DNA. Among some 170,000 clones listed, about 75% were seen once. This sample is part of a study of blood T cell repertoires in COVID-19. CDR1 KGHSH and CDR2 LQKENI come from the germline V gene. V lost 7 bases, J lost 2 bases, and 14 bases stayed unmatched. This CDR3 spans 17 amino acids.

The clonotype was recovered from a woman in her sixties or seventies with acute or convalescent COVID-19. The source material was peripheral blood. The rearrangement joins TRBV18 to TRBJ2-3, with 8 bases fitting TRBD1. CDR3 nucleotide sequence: TGTGCCAGCTTCCCCGGGACAGGCGCGCCCCACACAGATACGCAGTATTTT. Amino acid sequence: CASFPGTGAPHTDTQYF.